Each of the 8 T cell receptor beta chains below was sequenced from the same sample in a study of T cells in Graves' hyperthyroidism and ophthalmopathy. RNA transcripts gave rise to amplified TCR beta CDR3 regions. A set of HTBI primers served as the primers for a first-round RT-PCR of the TCR CDR3. TCRdb ran MiXCR on the multiplex PCR reads and lists one entry per CDR3 protein. The data hold under 500,000 distinct CDR3 sequences, with more than 13% observed a single time. What was sequenced was blood. These receptor sequences come from a man aged 50 to 60 with Graves' ophthalmopathy.

This clonotype has just a few counts. A much larger clone differs from this one at a single base, so this may be a read error. The rearrangement uses TRBV2 and TRBJ2-5; D gene uncertain. CDR3 length: 16 residues. V was clipped by 7 bases and J by 1 base, with 19 bases between them. The germline V gene encodes CDR1 SNHLY and CDR2 FYNNEI. The CDR3 is CASKGPRAASQETQYF. CDR3 sequence (DNA): TGTGCCAGCAAGGGTCCTAGGGCAGCCAGCCAAGAGACCCAGTACTTC.

There are many counts of this clonotype. The V call is TRBV20-1, the J call TRBJ1-1; a possible D gene is TRBD1 (5 bases). CDR1 is DFQATT and CDR2 is SNEGSKA in the germline V gene (reference sequence). The V end was cut by 6 bases, the J end by 0 bases, with 17 bases between. This CDR3 spans 15 amino acids. In DNA form, the CDR3 reads TGCAGTGCAACCGGCGGGCGGGGGTTGAACACTGAAGCTTTCTTT. This translates into CSATGGRGLNTEAFF.

As regards this clonotype: No conserved phenylalanine or tryptophan ends this CDR3, so it is likely a read error. The V and J genes are TRBV29-1 and TRBJ1-1, with unresolved D. The CDR3 runs 10 residues. V was cut by 2 bases and J by 6 bases, with 4 bases left in between. Germline values: CDR1 SQVTM, CDR2 ANQGSEA. The CDR3 here is CSVEKAEAFL. The CDR3 DNA sequence: TGCAGCGTTGAAAAAGCTGAAGCTTTCCTT.

In its sample, this clonotype was seen many times. V and J are TRBV18 and TRBJ1-2; D is possibly TRBD1 (5 bases). The germline V and J ends were trimmed by 3 bases and 6 bases, with 23 bases remaining between them. Germline V gene lookup returns CDR1 KGHSH and CDR2 LQKENI. The CDR3 covers 17 residues. CDR3 amino acids: CASSPPGPGLFANGYTF. The CDR3 region has the DNA TGTGCCAGCTCACCCCCGGGACCGGGCTTGTTCGCTAATGGCTACACCTTC. Combining the CDR3 with reference TRBV18 and TRBJ1-2 gives the whole variable domain NAGVMQNPRHLVRRRGQEARLRCSPMKGHSHVYWYRQLPEEGLKFMVYLQKENIIDESGMPKERFSAEFPKEGPSILRIQQVVRGDSAAYFCASSPPGPGLFANGYTFGSGTRLTVV.

This clonotype was detected ten times or more. The CDR3 loop reads CASTSGYNEQFF. In nucleotides, the CDR3 is TGTGCCAGCACCTCAGGGTACAATGAGCAGTTCTTC. The chain combines TRBV28 with TRBJ2-1, with a possible D match to TRBD1 (5 bases). V lost 7 bases, J lost 4 bases, and 8 bases lay in between. Germline values: CDR1 MDHEN, CDR2 SYDVKM. The CDR3 spans 12 residues.

The chain carries TRBV5-4 and TRBJ2-3; 7 nucleotides align to TRBD1. The CDR3 has 16 amino acids. Trimming took 4 bases from V and 3 from J; bases not matched to a gene: 11. Germline assignment: CDR1 SGHNT and CDR2 YYREEE (reference sequence). CDR3 in amino acids: CASSPGLGGITDTQYF. CDR3 bases: TGTGCCAGCAGCCCCGGGTTAGGGGGCATAACAGATACGCAGTATTTT. The complete variable domain, with remaining parts taken from reference TRBV5-4 and TRBJ2-3, reads ETGVTQSPTHLIKTRGQQVTLRCSSQSGHNTVSWYQQALGQGPQFIFQYYREEENGRGNFPPRFSGLQFPNYSSELNVNALELDDSALYLCASSPGLGGITDTQYFGPGTRLTVL.

About this clonotype itself: This may be a read error, as it is one base from a much larger clone. The genes are TRBV20-1 and TRBJ2-2; 11 bases map to TRBD2. CDR1 is DFQATT, CDR2 SNEGSKA, per germline (reference sequence). The CDR3 sequence is 15 residues long. DNA for the CDR3: TGCAGTGCTAAGACTAGCGGGACGTTTGGCGGGGAGCTGGTTTTT. As protein: CSAKTSGTFGGELVF.

At least ten counts were recorded for this clonotype. The V gene is TRBV2, the J gene TRBJ2-3; D may be TRBD1 (5 bases). Trimming stripped 6 bases from V and 0 bases from J, with 13 bases between. Germline values: CDR1 SNHLY, CDR2 FYNNEI. The CDR3 loop spans 15 amino acids. This CDR3 is CASRVADTSTDTQYF. The DNA of the CDR3 is TGTGCCAGCAGAGTGGCGGACACCAGCACAGATACGCAGTATTTT.